The 11 T cell receptor beta chains below were found in one sample sequenced in a study of spatial heterogeneity in lung cancer. Time point denoted: sample taken at primary tumor resection. Each CDR3 protein is one row after TCRdb ran MiXCR on the 5' RACE reads. The sample consists of 60,000 to 75,000 distinct CDR3 sequences, roughly 6.6% of them appearing once. The sample was PBMCs, taken at surgery. Receptors were obtained from a female donor with early-stage non-small cell lung cancer.

V usage is TRBV30 and J usage is TRBJ1-5, with 8 bases that match TRBD1. CDR1 is GTSNPN and CDR2 is SVGIG in the germline V gene (reference sequence). CDR3 size: 15 residues. V was clipped by 3 bases and J by 2 bases; unmatched bases: 6. CDR3 DNA: TGTGCCTGGAGACAGGGGGACAGTGGCAATCAGCCCCAGCATTTT. Protein: CAWRQGDSGNQPQHF.

This clonotype was picked up many times. This rearrangement joins TRBV7-6 to TRBJ2-2; no firm D call. The CDR3 is made up of 13 amino acids. The V end was cut by 5 bases, the J end by 15 bases, with 19 bases between. Germline assignment: CDR1 SGHVS and CDR2 FNYEAQ. CDR3 loop: CASSPLYEKALFF. CDR3 sequence (DNA): TGTGCCAGCAGCCCCCTCTATGAGAAGGCTTTGTTTTTT.

This clonotype was seen ten or more times. The chain recombines TRBV4-1 with TRBJ2-3, with D unresolved. The V gene's germline CDR1 is MGHRA and CDR2 YSYEKL. Trimming took 0 bases from V and 2 from J, leaving 6 bases between them. The length of the CDR3 is 14 residues. CDR3 nucleotide sequence: TGCGCCAGCAGCCAAGAGGGTTACACAGATACGCAGTATTTT. This encodes CASSQEGYTDTQYF.

This clonotype was counted ten times or more. CDR3 nucleotide sequence: TGCGCCAGCAGCTCCGCGGGGGGCTCATACAATGAGCAGTTCTTC. Translated: CASSSAGGSYNEQFF. V gene TRBV5-1 combines with J gene TRBJ2-1; 8 bases are a match to TRBD2. The CDR3 is made up of 15 amino acids. In germline, CDR1 is SGHRS, CDR2 YFSETQ. V shed 3 bases, J shed 4 bases, and the junction held 6 bases outside the gene matches.

This clonotype was seen at least ten times. The J gene is TRBJ2-5, the V gene TRBV9, with TRBD1 identical over 7 bases. The germline V gene has CDR1 SGDLS and CDR2 YYNGEE. The CDR3 loop spans 15 amino acids. The V segment lost 0 bases and the J segment 4 bases; nucleotides outside the gene matches: 6. DNA for the CDR3: TGTGCCAGCAGCGTAGGAGTAGGGGGCGGAGAGACCCAGTACTTC. It is translated as CASSVGVGGGETQYF.

This clonotype was picked up many times. The chain joins TRBV6-5 to TRBJ2-2; TRBD1 matches at 10 bases. Germline CDR1 reads MNHEY; CDR2 reads SVGAGI. The CDR3 is 17 amino acids. J gave up 9 bases and V 2 bases, and 12 bases lay outside the gene matches. CDR3 sequence (DNA): TGTGCCAGCAGTTACGAGTGGACAGGGGGACCTGTACGGGAGCTGTTTTTT. Protein: CASSYEWTGGPVRELFF.

The chain uses TRBV20-1 and TRBJ2-5; 9 bases match TRBD2. V trimming: 5 bases; J trimming: 5 bases; junction bases outside the gene matches: 3. The CDR3 runs to 12 residues. Germline V gene lookup returns CDR1 DFQATT and CDR2 SNEGSKA (reference sequence). The CDR3: CSAPGLAETQYF. As DNA, the CDR3 is TGCAGTGCTCCGGGACTAGCTGAGACCCAGTACTTC.

This clonotype showed up many times. The chain uses TRBV28 and TRBJ2-5; maybe TRBD2 (5 bases). Germline CDR1 reads MDHEN; CDR2 reads SYDVKM. The CDR3 is made up of 16 amino acids. Trimming pared 5 bases from V and 2 bases from J, leaving 18 bases between. The CDR3: CASSLRTPLLQETQYF. In DNA, the CDR3 is TGTGCCAGCAGTCTTAGGACTCCTTTGTTACAAGAGACCCAGTACTTC.

The table lists this clonotype with a few counts. A single base separates this from a much larger clone, so it may be a read error. The chain couples TRBV11-3 to TRBJ2-3; D is ambiguous. V was cut by 0 bases and J by 4 bases, with 2 bases left in between. The CDR3 has 12 amino acids. Per germline, CDR1 SGHNT and CDR2 YENEEA. The CDR3 region is CASSLEADTQYF. CDR3 coding DNA: TGTGCCAGCAGCTTAGAGGCAGATACGCAGTATTTT.

J is TRBJ2-5 and V is TRBV5-1; 8 bases are shared with TRBD2. J lost 5 bases, V lost 4 bases, and 7 bases had no gene match. The CDR3 is made up of 14 amino acids. Germline lookup yields CDR1 SGHRS and CDR2 YFSETQ. Here the CDR3 DNA reads TGCGCCAGCAGCGGGAATAGCGGGGAGGAGACCCAGTACTTC. Translated: CASSGNSGEETQYF.

This clonotype came up many times. The rearrangement links TRBV10-3 to TRBJ1-2, with 7 bases identical to TRBD1. This CDR3 has 15 residues. Germline loops: CDR1 ENHRY, CDR2 SYGVKD. Trimming removed 0 bases from V and 4 bases from J; junction bases left unmatched: 5. The CDR3 DNA reads as TGTGCCATCAGTGAGTCGGGACAGTTTCTCTATGGCTACACCTTC. This translates into CAISESGQFLYGYTF.